These 24 T cell receptor beta chains came from one sample sequenced in a study of T-cell memory formation after mild COVID-19. Each CDR3 protein gets one entry after TCRdb re-called the 5' RACE reads with MiXCR. This sample has about 320,000 distinct CDR3 sequences, with around an eighth found just once. Source material: PBMCs or a T cell subset sorted from them (not recorded which). The receptors shown here come from a man younger than 30 who had mild COVID-19 (a few samples of this study predate the infection). Cell type and time point are not known.

This rearrangement joins TRBV7-3 to TRBJ2-5; D is possibly TRBD2 (6 bases). The V and J ends lost 5 bases and 1 base respectively, with 17 bases between them. Germline CDR1 and CDR2: SGHTA and FQGTGA. This CDR3 region has 16 residues. DNA of the CDR3: TGTGCCAGCAGCGCGGTGGACCGGGGGACCCAAGAGACCCAGTACTTC. Protein: CASSAVDRGTQETQYF.

The CDR3 nucleotides are TGTGCCTGGAGTGTAACAGGTGGTACTGAAGCTTTCTTT. Protein sequence: CAWSVTGGTEAFF. This rearrangement joins TRBV30 to TRBJ1-1, with D possibly being TRBD1 (5 bases). Germline assignment: CDR1 GTSNPN and CDR2 SVGIG (reference sequence). V was clipped by 0 bases and J by 5 bases, with 10 bases between them. The CDR3 runs 13 residues.

The rearrangement links TRBV6-2 or TRBV6-3 to TRBJ1-1; D remains ambiguous. The V gene's germline CDR1 is MNHEY and CDR2 SVGEGT. Trimming pared 2 bases from V and 1 base from J, leaving 8 bases between. CDR3 length: 14 amino acids. The CDR3 sequence: CASSYHTTNTEAFF. CDR3 coding DNA: TGTGCCAGCAGTTACCACACCACGAACACTGAAGCTTTCTTT.

This clonotype was recorded a few times. The V call is TRBV11-3, the J call TRBJ2-7; 9 bases align to TRBD2. This CDR3 is built from 14 residues. Trimming at V came to 7 bases and at J to 3 bases, leaving 7 bases not matched to a gene. Per germline, CDR1 SGHNT and CDR2 YENEEA. The CDR3 region has the DNA TGTGCCAGCACGAGCGGGGGGCAGGTCTACGAGCAGTACTTC. Encoded protein: CASTSGGQVYEQYF.

This clonotype was found a few times. The chain combines TRBV3-1 with TRBJ1-1, with 7 bases lining up with TRBD1. J lost 5 bases, V lost 7 bases, and 7 bases had no gene match. The CDR3 is 13 residues long. Germline CDR1 is LGHDT and CDR2 is YNNKEL (reference sequence). The CDR3 bases are TGTGCCAGCAATCGGGCAGGGGGGACTGAAGCTTTCTTT. Residues: CASNRAGGTEAFF.

This clonotype was seen at least ten times. This chain uses TRBV5-1 with TRBJ1-5; D is ambiguous. The CDR3 has 13 residues. Trimming removed 0 bases from V and 5 bases from J, with 6 bases in between. The germline V gene has CDR1 SGHRS and CDR2 YFSETQ. The CDR3 DNA follows: TGCGCCAGCAGCTTGGATGTGGATCAGCCCCAGCATTTT. Amino acid sequence: CASSLDVDQPQHF. Based on the CDR3 plus reference TRBV5-1 and TRBJ1-5, the full variable domain is KAGVTQTPRYLIKTRGQQVTLSCSPISGHRSVSWYQQTPGQGLQFLFEYFSETQRNKGNFPGRFSGRQFSNSRSEMNVSTLELGDSALYLCASSLDVDQPQHFGDGTRLSIL.

This clonotype was detected only a few times. The V and J genes are TRBV7-3 and TRBJ2-7; D is unresolved. V was shortened by 9 bases and J by 3 bases, with 21 bases between the two germline ends. This CDR3 is built from 15 residues. Germline values: CDR1 SGHTA, CDR2 FQGTGA. CDR3 DNA: TGTGCCAGTAGCATGGTAGGCTCCCACGACTACGAGCAGTACGTC. Translating it yields CASSMVGSHDYEQYV.

This clonotype appeared a few times. The CDR3 reads CASSQGGPHSTDTQYF. The DNA for the CDR3 is TGCGCCAGCAGCCAAGGGGGGCCCCATAGCACAGATACGCAGTATTTT. The chain employs TRBV4-1 and TRBJ2-3; a possible D gene is TRBD1 (6 bases). Germline V CDR1 and CDR2: MGHRA, YSYEKL. Trimming left V 1 base short and J 0 bases short, with 11 bases between. CDR3 length: 16 residues.

Ten or more counts support this clonotype. It may be a read error: a sequence one base away is much more abundant. The rearrangement links TRBV4-1 to TRBJ2-3, with no clear D. The length of the CDR3 is 16 residues. Trimming removed 0 bases at V and 0 bases at J, with 10 bases between. The germline V gene has CDR1 MGHRA and CDR2 YSYEKL. The CDR3 is CASSQESHPSTDTQYF. CDR3 DNA: TGCGCCAGCAGCCAAGAGTCTCACCCTAGCACAGATACGCAGTATTTT.

The rearrangement links TRBV20-1 to TRBJ1-2; D is unresolved. This CDR3 has 13 amino acids. The ends were cut back, 6 bases at V and 4 bases at J, with 15 bases in the middle. CDR1 is DFQATT and CDR2 is SNEGSKA in the germline V gene (reference sequence). The CDR3 DNA reads as TGCAGTGCGCGAGACGGCAGTCTCTATGGCTACACCTTC. Protein product: CSARDGSLYGYTF.

V is TRBV3-1 and J is TRBJ1-1; TRBD1 is a possible D gene (5 bases). Trimming took off 3 bases at V and 10 bases at J, with 21 bases between the two ends. Germline-derived CDR1 and CDR2 are LGHDT and YNNKEL (reference sequence). The CDR3 is 15 amino acids. The DNA for the CDR3 is TGTGCCAGCAGCCAGGGGCGCTACAGGCCGATTGGAGCTTTCTTT. Protein sequence: CASSQGRYRPIGAFF.

This clonotype was observed a few times. The chain is built from TRBV24-1 and TRBJ2-1; TRBD1 matches at 12 bases. The length of the CDR3 is 15 residues. With 4 bases clipped from V and 8 bases from J, the junction kept 5 bases outside the gene matches. CDR1 and CDR2 from the germline V gene are KGHDR and SFDVKD. The CDR3 DNA reads as TGTGCCACCAGTGACGCCGGGACAGGGGGCGATGAGCAGTTCTTC. It is translated as CATSDAGTGGDEQFF.

The chain combines TRBV7-9 with TRBJ2-7, with 9 bases matching TRBD1. The CDR3 spans 14 residues. With 3 bases clipped from V and 3 bases from J, the junction kept 3 bases outside the gene matches. Germline V gives CDR1 SEHNR, CDR2 FQNEAQ (reference sequence). CDR3 in amino acids: CASSFWDRVYEQYF. The CDR3 nucleotides read TGTGCCAGCAGCTTTTGGGACAGGGTCTACGAGCAGTACTTC.

In its sample, this clonotype was seen a few times. The chain recombines TRBV19 with TRBJ2-5; 8 positions agree with TRBD1. Germline V gene lookup returns CDR1 LNHDA and CDR2 SQIVND (reference sequence). V dropped 6 bases and J dropped 2; count of bases not matched to a gene: 5. The CDR3 runs 14 residues. In nucleotides, the CDR3 is TGTGCCAGTAGCCAGGGGGCAGGGCAAGAGACCCAGTACTTC. Translation gives CASSQGAGQETQYF.

This clonotype was seen only a few times. The V and J genes are TRBV6-2 or TRBV6-3 and TRBJ2-3; TRBD2 matches at 9 bases. The J segment lost 4 bases and the V segment lost 8 bases, leaving 10 bases of the junction unmatched. The CDR3 spans 15 residues. Germline V lookup: CDR1 MNHEY, CDR2 SVGEGT. Here the CDR3 reads CASGASGVRADTQYF. Written as DNA, the CDR3 is TGTGCCAGCGGGGCTAGCGGGGTTCGCGCAGATACGCAGTATTTT.

This clonotype was counted only a few times. The chain uses TRBV5-1 and TRBJ2-5; TRBD2 matches 8 bases. The germline CDR1 and CDR2 sequences are SGHRS and YFSETQ. The CDR3 loop spans 15 amino acids. Trimming took 1 base from V and 3 from J; bases not matched to a gene: 5. The CDR3 nucleotides read TGCGCCAGCAGCTTGCTCGGGGGGGCAGAAGAGACCCAGTACTTC. It encodes CASSLLGGAEETQYF.

This clonotype was found many times. V usage is TRBV25-1 and J usage is TRBJ2-3; 9 nucleotides match TRBD2. CDR3 length equals 15 residues. CDR1 MGHDK and CDR2 SYGVNS come from the germline V gene. Trimming cost V 7 bases and J 1 base; bases outside gene matches: 6. This CDR3 is CASTPKRGGTDTQYF. CDR3 DNA: TGTGCCAGCACCCCAAAGCGGGGGGGCACAGATACGCAGTATTTT. Drawing the rest from reference TRBV25-1 and TRBJ2-3, the complete variable domain is EADIYQTPRYLVIGTGKKITLECSQTMGHDKMYWYQQDPGMELHLIHYSYGVNSTEKGDLSSESTVSRIRTEHFPLTLESARPSHTSQYLCASTPKRGGTDTQYFGPGTRLTVL.

This clonotype turned up a few times. The chain carries TRBV4-2 and TRBJ1-2; 7 nucleotides align to TRBD1. J was trimmed by 8 bases and V by 4 bases; bases with no gene match: 7. This CDR3 spans 13 amino acids. Germline V gives CDR1 LGHNA, CDR2 YNFKEQ. CDR3 protein: CASSLWDREGYTF. In nucleotides, the CDR3 is TGTGCCAGCAGCCTTTGGGACAGAGAAGGCTACACCTTC.

CDR3 region: CASVHPATNEKLFF. CDR3 in DNA: TGTGCCAGCGTACACCCAGCAACTAATGAAAAACTGTTTTTT. The gene calls are TRBV16 and TRBJ1-4; D gene ambiguous. From germline, CDR1 is KGHSY and CDR2 FQNENV. Deletions cut 8 bases from V and 0 bases from J, with 10 bases between. This CDR3 is 14 amino acids long. The variable domain in full, with the rest retrieved from reference TRBV16 and TRBJ1-4, is GEEVAQTPKHLVRGEGQKAKLYCAPIKGHSYVFWYQQVLKNEFKFLISFQNENVFDETGMPKERFSAKCLPNSPCSLEIQATKLEDSAVYFCASVHPATNEKLFFGSGTQLSVL.

This clonotype was detected only a few times. The chain joins TRBV9 to TRBJ2-5; TRBD2 matches at 10 bases. Germline V gives CDR1 SGDLS, CDR2 YYNGEE. The trim removed 1 base at V and 2 bases at J, leaving 2 bases unmatched. This CDR3 is 15 amino acids long. The CDR3 bases are TGTGCCAGCAGCGTAACTAGCGGGGCACAAGAGACCCAGTACTTC. It yields the protein CASSVTSGAQETQYF.

This clonotype was detected only a few times. One junction end disagrees with the germline gene, perhaps due to a read error. The rearrangement links TRBV12-3 or TRBV12-4 to TRBJ2-7; D may be TRBD1 (5 bases). The length of the CDR3 is 15 residues. CDR3: CASSKGPGFSHEQYF. The CDR3 DNA sequence: TGTGCCAGCAGCAAAGGGCCAGGGTTCTCCCACGAGCAGTACTTC.

V and J are TRBV12-3 or TRBV12-4 and TRBJ2-7; D call uncertain. The CDR3 is made up of 13 amino acids. Trimming took 3 bases from V and 2 from J, leaving 8 bases between them. The CDR3 DNA follows: TGTGCCAGCAGTTTGACACCTGCCTACGAGCAGTACGTC. It yields the protein CASSLTPAYEQYV.

The chain uses TRBV5-1 and TRBJ1-1; 8 bases line up with TRBD1. Losses at the gene ends were 4 bases for V and 5 bases for J; bases not matched to a gene: 7. The CDR3 totals 14 residues. Germline-derived CDR1 and CDR2 are SGHRS and YFSETQ. CDR3 in amino acids: CASSGGQGGTEAFF. CDR3 bases: TGCGCCAGCAGCGGAGGACAGGGAGGGACTGAAGCTTTCTTT.

This clonotype was observed at least ten times. The J gene is TRBJ2-3, the V gene TRBV7-2; D gene ambiguous. The CDR3 spans 14 residues. Trimming took 1 base from V and 4 from J, leaving 9 bases between them. CDR1 is SGHTA and CDR2 is FQGNSA in the germline V gene. The DNA of the CDR3 is TGTGCCAGCAGCTTAGTACGGCTGGCAGATACGCAGTATTTT. Its translation is CASSLVRLADTQYF.